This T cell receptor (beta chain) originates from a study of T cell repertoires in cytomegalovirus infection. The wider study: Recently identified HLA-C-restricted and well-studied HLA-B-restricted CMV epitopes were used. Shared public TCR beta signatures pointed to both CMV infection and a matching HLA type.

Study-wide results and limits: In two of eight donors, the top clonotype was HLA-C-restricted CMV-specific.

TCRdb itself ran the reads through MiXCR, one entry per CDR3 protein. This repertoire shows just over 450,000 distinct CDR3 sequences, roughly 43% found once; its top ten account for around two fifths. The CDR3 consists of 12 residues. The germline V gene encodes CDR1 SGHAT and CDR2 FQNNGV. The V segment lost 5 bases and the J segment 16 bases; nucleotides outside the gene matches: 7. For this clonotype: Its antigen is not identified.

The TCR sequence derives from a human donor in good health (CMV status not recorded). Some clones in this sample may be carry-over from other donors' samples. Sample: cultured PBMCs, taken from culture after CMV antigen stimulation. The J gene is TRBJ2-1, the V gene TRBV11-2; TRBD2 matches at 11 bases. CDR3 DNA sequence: TGTGCCAGCAGCCCCCGGACTAGCGGGCCCTTCTTC. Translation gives CASSPRTSGPFF.